This entry lists 22 T cell receptor beta chains sequenced from one sample in a study of blood T cell repertoires in COVID-19. Libraries were prepared by immunoSEQ multiplex PCR; TCRdb keeps only in-frame clonotypes and omits some of them. The sample has more than 250,000 clones, 65% to 90% seen once; the top ten hold 5% to 6.5%. Sequencing input: peripheral blood. These TCRs come from a man aged 50 to 60 with active or convalescent COVID-19.

The chain recombines TRBV6-5 with TRBJ1-2; D gene uncertain. Trimming removed 2 bases from V and 3 bases from J, with 7 bases in between. CDR1 is MNHEY, CDR2 SVGAGI, per germline. CDR3 length: 13 amino acids. The CDR3 nucleotides are TGTGCCAGCAGTTACGGGCGGGACTATGGCTACACCTTC. Translated, it gives CASSYGRDYGYTF.

This clone was recorded a few times. The DNA for the CDR3 is TGTGCCAGCTCACTGAATCAGGGGGGATCGGAGACCCAGTACTTC. This gives the protein CASSLNQGGSETQYF. The gene calls are TRBV18 and TRBJ2-5; D is possibly TRBD1 (7 bases). This CDR3 spans 15 amino acids. The V gene lost 4 bases and the J gene lost 5 bases, with 17 bases spanning the gap. Germline CDR1 KGHSH, CDR2 LQKENI.

This chain links TRBV24-1 with TRBJ2-7; no clear D gene. From germline, CDR1 is KGHDR and CDR2 SFDVKD. The V and J ends lost 10 bases and 4 bases respectively, with 7 bases between them. The CDR3 contains 10 residues. CDR3 DNA: TGTGCCACGCGAGATTACGAGCAGTACTTC. Translating it yields CATRDYEQYF.

The chain links TRBV29-1 to TRBJ2-7; tentatively, D is TRBD1 (6 bases). The CDR3 has 15 residues. Deletions cut 5 bases from V and 3 bases from J, with 20 bases between. Germline-derived CDR1 and CDR2 are SQVTM and ANQGSEA. The CDR3 sequence is CSVFSPTTGIYEQYF. The CDR3 DNA sequence: TGCAGCGTTTTCTCACCTACTACAGGGATCTACGAGCAGTACTTC.

The chain combines TRBV27 with TRBJ2-1, with TRBD2 matching 8 bases. The length of the CDR3 is 15 residues. CDR1 MNHEY and CDR2 SMNVEV come from the germline V gene (reference sequence). J was trimmed by 4 bases and V by 5 bases; bases with no gene match: 7. CDR3 region: CASSPREGFYNEQFF. The CDR3 coding sequence is TGTGCCAGCAGTCCCCGGGAGGGGTTTTACAATGAGCAGTTCTTC.

This chain uses TRBV14 with TRBJ2-1; 7 bases are shared with TRBD2. CDR3 length equals 14 residues. The germline CDR1 and CDR2 sequences are SGHDN and FVKESK. J lost 6 bases, V lost 5 bases, and 7 bases had no gene match. The CDR3 region is CASSGTIPANEQFF. CDR3 DNA sequence: TGTGCCAGCAGCGGGACTATCCCGGCCAATGAGCAGTTCTTC.

The genes are TRBV18 and TRBJ2-2; TRBD1 matches at 10 bases. CDR3 size: 15 residues. V lost 9 bases, J lost 5 bases, and 9 bases stayed unmatched. The V gene's germline CDR1 is KGHSH and CDR2 LQKENI. CDR3 region: CASRPGQGRTGELFF. CDR3 nucleotides: TGTGCCAGTCGCCCGGGACAGGGGAGAACCGGGGAGCTGTTTTTT.

V is TRBV5-1 and J is TRBJ1-5; 7 bases match TRBD1. Germline V gene sequence: CDR1 SGHRS, CDR2 YFSETQ. The CDR3 loop spans 15 amino acids. Trimming at V came to 0 bases and at J to 3 bases, leaving 3 bases not matched to a gene. The CDR3 DNA is TGCGCCAGCAGCTTGGGGGACAGCGTCAATCAGCCCCAGCATTTT. Translated, it gives CASSLGDSVNQPQHF.

A few counts support this clone. The rearrangement links TRBV12-5 to TRBJ2-7; TRBD1 matches 9 bases. V lost 5 bases to trimming and J lost 4 bases; unmatched junction nucleotides: 6. The CDR3 runs to 14 residues. CDR1 LGHNT and CDR2 FRNRAP come from the germline V gene. CDR3 protein: CASGPQGAVYEQYF. The CDR3 bases are TGTGCTAGTGGTCCACAGGGGGCCGTATACGAGCAGTACTTC.

The V call is TRBV5-1, the J call TRBJ1-5; D is undetermined. The CDR3 spans 17 residues. CDR1 is SGHRS, CDR2 YFSETQ, per germline. V was clipped by 4 bases and J by 0 bases, with 17 bases between them. CDR3 nucleotides: TGCGCCAGCAGCCCCGGACTCGACTCCTATAGCAATCAGCCCCAGCATTTT. Translating gives CASSPGLDSYSNQPQHF.

This chain uses TRBV29-1 with TRBJ2-1; TRBD1 matches 9 bases. Germline CDR1 is SQVTM and CDR2 is ANQGSEA. The CDR3 runs 13 residues. Losses at the gene ends were 4 bases for V and 7 bases for J; bases not matched to a gene: 5. The DNA of the CDR3 is TGCAGCGTTGGAAAGACAGGGGGAAATGAGCAGTTCTTC. Its protein is CSVGKTGGNEQFF.

This clone was counted a single time. The chain uses TRBV5-4 and TRBJ2-7; 8 nucleotides align to TRBD1. The germline CDR1 and CDR2 sequences are SGHNT and YYREEE (reference sequence). The junction had 4 bases not matched to a gene; V was cut back by 0 bases and J by 5 bases. The CDR3 loop spans 14 amino acids. As DNA, the CDR3 is TGTGCCAGCAGCTTGGGGCAGGGGGCCAACGAGCAGTACTTC. It codes for CASSLGQGANEQYF.

This clone occurred once. The V and J genes are TRBV11-3 and TRBJ1-5; D not certain. The CDR3 totals 16 residues. V lost 1 base to trimming and J lost 2 bases, with 12 bases between them. Germline assignment: CDR1 SGHNT and CDR2 YENEEA. The CDR3 here is CASSLVRVPRNQPQHF. The CDR3 DNA is TGTGCCAGCAGCTTAGTCCGGGTTCCCCGCAATCAGCCCCAGCATTTT.

The gene calls are TRBV7-3 and TRBJ2-3, with a tentative D call TRBD1 (6 bases). The CDR3 extends over 15 amino acids. The germline gives CDR1 SGHTA, CDR2 FQGTGA. Trimming cost V 2 bases and J 6 bases, with 15 bases left between them. CDR3 residues: CASSLGRQAADTQYF. CDR3 in DNA: TGTGCCAGCAGCTTAGGTCGACAGGCGGCGGATACGCAGTATTTT.

This chain joins TRBV3-1 (or the pseudogene TRBV3-2) and TRBJ2-7; weak D call: TRBD2 (6 bases). Between the trimmed V and J ends, which lost 1 base and 2 bases, there was a span of 12 bases. This CDR3 contains 15 residues. Germline loops: CDR1 LGHDT, CDR2 YNNKEL (reference sequence). The CDR3 is CASSQAPTGAYEQYF. The CDR3 DNA reads TGTGCCAGCAGCCAAGCTCCCACGGGAGCCTACGAGCAGTACTTC.

This rearrangement joins TRBV6-5 to TRBJ2-7; TRBD1 is a possible D gene (6 bases). The V end lost 4 bases, the J end lost 0 bases, and 13 bases lay between the germline ends. Germline V gives CDR1 MNHEY, CDR2 SVGAGI. The CDR3 sequence is 15 residues long. CDR3 sequence: CASSLRQVGSYEQYF. Written as DNA, the CDR3 is TGTGCCAGCAGTTTACGACAGGTGGGCTCCTACGAGCAGTACTTC.

The rearrangement links TRBV5-6 to TRBJ1-1; the D gene is possibly TRBD1 (5 bases). Looked up from germline, CDR1 is SGHDT and CDR2 is YYEEEE. Trimming took off 2 bases at V and 3 bases at J, with 14 bases between the two ends. The length of the CDR3 is 15 residues. CDR3 residues: CASSFRVTRDTEAFF. The CDR3 coding sequence is TGTGCCAGCAGCTTCAGGGTTACTCGGGACACTGAAGCTTTCTTT.

The chain uses TRBV14 and TRBJ2-3; D gene ambiguous. CDR1 and CDR2 from the germline V gene are SGHDN and FVKESK. The germline V and J ends were trimmed by 4 bases and 2 bases, with 10 bases remaining between them. The CDR3 consists of 14 residues. CDR3 sequence reads: CASSRAMYTDTQYF. CDR3 DNA sequence: TGTGCCAGCAGCCGAGCCATGTACACAGATACGCAGTATTTT. The full variable domain, in which reference TRBV14 and TRBJ2-3 provide the parts outside the CDR3, is EAGVTQFPSHSVIEKGQTVTLRCDPISGHDNLYWYRRVMGKEIKFLLHFVKESKQDESGMPNNRFLAERTGGTYSTLKVQPAELEDSGVYFCASSRAMYTDTQYFGPGTRLTVL.

This rearrangement joins TRBV30 to TRBJ1-5, with D unresolved. Germline loops: CDR1 GTSNPN, CDR2 SVGIG (reference sequence). Trimming pared 0 bases from V and 7 bases from J, leaving 16 bases between. The CDR3 has 15 amino acids. CDR3 protein: CAWSVLGGIDQPQHF. The CDR3 bases are TGTGCCTGGAGTGTACTGGGAGGGATTGACCAGCCCCAGCATTTT. Filled out from reference TRBV30 and TRBJ1-5, the complete variable domain reads SQTIHQWPATLVQPVGSPLSLECTVEGTSNPNLYWYRQAAGRGLQLLFYSVGIGQISSEVPQNLSASRPQDRQFILSSKKLLLSDSGFYLCAWSVLGGIDQPQHFGDGTRLSIL.

This chain connects TRBV11-2 to TRBJ1-2; D remains unclear. Germline V lookup: CDR1 SGHAT, CDR2 FQNNGV. The V end was cut by 5 bases, the J end by 4 bases, with 20 bases between. The CDR3 extends over 16 amino acids. The CDR3 sequence: CASSPGRVLAGYGYTF. CDR3 bases: TGTGCCAGCAGCCCCGGGCGGGTCCTGGCGGGCTATGGCTACACCTTC.

In this sample, this clone turned up a few times. V is TRBV6-2 or TRBV6-3 and J is TRBJ1-5, with 8 bases aligning to TRBD1. Losses at the gene ends were 0 bases for V and 4 bases for J; bases not matched to a gene: 8. Germline V gene sequence: CDR1 MNHEY, CDR2 SVGEGT. The CDR3 spans 17 residues. The CDR3 region has the DNA TGTGCCAGCAGTTACTCGACCGGACAGGGAGGAAATCAGCCCCAGCATTTT. It encodes CASSYSTGQGGNQPQHF.

The rearrangement links TRBV10-2 to TRBJ1-5; TRBD1 matches 11 bases. The CDR3 runs 18 residues. Trimming took 8 bases from V and 0 from J; bases not matched to a gene: 12. Germline CDR1 reads WSHSY; CDR2 reads SAAADI. The CDR3: CASLSRTGGVISNQPQHF. DNA for the CDR3: TGCGCCAGCCTTAGTCGGACAGGGGGCGTTATTAGCAATCAGCCCCAGCATTTT.